This T cell receptor (beta chain) is from a study of radiation and T cells in renal cell carcinoma. The study, taken as a whole, reports: Without pretreatment biopsies, baseline tumor clonotype presence was undetermined. From baseline, blood top tumor clonotypes peaked at 2 weeks post-radiation.

TCRdb keeps only in-frame clones here, not all; method: immunoSEQ multiplex PCR. The table includes 95,000 to 150,000 clones, 80% to 85% detected once. Turning to this clone: Antigen: not known.

This sample's time point: baseline pretreatment blood. As for treatment: 15 Gy SBRT to primary tumor, nephrectomy 4 weeks later. After SBRT, blood was collected at 2 and 4 weeks, plus baseline. Clear cell pathology was present in this patient's renal cell carcinoma. The material was blood, obtained from a patient whose treatment included radiotherapy and nephrectomy. The TCR sequence derives from a woman in her sixties or seventies with renal cell carcinoma.

CDR3: CASSERGLAGGGEQYF. Here the CDR3 DNA reads TGTGCCAGCAGCGAGAGGGGACTAGCGGGAGGGGGCGAGCAGTACTTC. The chain employs TRBV9 and TRBJ2-7; 16 nucleotides line up with TRBD2. The J segment lost 6 bases and the V segment lost 3 bases, leaving 6 bases of the junction unmatched. The germline V gene has CDR1 SGDLS and CDR2 YYNGEE. The CDR3 consists of 16 residues.